Presented here are 13 T cell receptor beta chains from one specimen sequenced in a study of cytomegalovirus exposure and HLA in healthy donors. PCR primers comprised 60 Vbeta and 13 Jbeta primers. TCRdb keeps only in-frame clones here, not all; method: immunoSEQ multiplex PCR. The table records over 75,000 clones, approximately 79% of them present only once. Material: PBMCs. These receptors originate from a female donor in good health and CMV-seronegative.

The genes are TRBV5-1 and TRBJ2-2, with TRBD1 matching 7 bases. The germline CDR1 and CDR2 sequences are SGHRS and YFSETQ. The CDR3 covers 13 residues. V trimming: 4 bases; J trimming: 3 bases; junction bases outside the gene matches: 0. In DNA form, the CDR3 reads TGCGCCAGCAGCGGACAGGACACCGGGGAGCTGTTTTTT. Its translation is CASSGQDTGELFF.

This sequence joins TRBV30 and TRBJ1-2; a possible D gene is TRBD1 (6 bases). Trimming left V 2 bases short and J 0 bases short, with 13 bases between. The germline V gene encodes CDR1 GTSNPN and CDR2 SVGIG (reference sequence). This CDR3 contains 15 residues. CDR3 DNA: TGTGCCTGGAGTCCATGGACAGTCTCTAACTATGGCTACACCTTC. Its translation: CAWSPWTVSNYGYTF.

This chain uses TRBV14 with TRBJ2-3, with D hard to call. Trimming stripped 4 bases from V and 2 bases from J, with 4 bases between. This CDR3 is built from 12 residues. CDR1 SGHDN and CDR2 FVKESK come from the germline V gene. CDR3 nucleotide sequence: TGTGCCAGCAGCCCTTACACAGATACGCAGTATTTT. It encodes CASSPYTDTQYF.

CDR3 DNA sequence: TGTGCCAGCAGCCGCGGTAGGCTCTCCTACGAGCAGTACTTC. Protein: CASSRGRLSYEQYF. The J gene is TRBJ2-7, the V gene TRBV7-9; D call uncertain. From germline, CDR1 is SEHNR and CDR2 FQNEAQ (reference sequence). This CDR3 region has 14 residues. The ends were cut back, 5 bases at V and 0 bases at J, with 11 bases in the middle.

This rearrangement joins TRBV28 to TRBJ1-3, with D perhaps matching TRBD1 (5 bases). This CDR3 region has 15 residues. V shed 1 base and J shed 0 bases, with 7 bases lying between them. Germline CDR1 and CDR2: MDHEN and SYDVKM. The CDR3 is CASSLLTASGNTIYF. The CDR3 region has the DNA TGTGCCAGCAGTTTATTGACAGCCTCTGGAAACACCATATATTTT.

In this sample, this clone turned up many times. The chain joins TRBV20-1 to TRBJ2-1; possibly TRBD1 for D (5 bases). The V end was cut by 5 bases, the J end by 9 bases, with 8 bases between. The germline gives CDR1 DFQATT, CDR2 SNEGSKA (reference sequence). The CDR3 spans 10 residues. In DNA form, the CDR3 reads TGCAGTGCTGGGCAGGGTGAGCAGTTCTTC. Translated: CSAGQGEQFF.

This clone has only one observation. This chain uses TRBV14 with TRBJ1-6, with D perhaps matching TRBD1 (5 bases). V dropped 1 base and J dropped 17 bases, with 15 bases sitting between them. Germline CDR1 is SGHDN and CDR2 is FVKESK. The CDR3 has 13 residues. The CDR3 coding sequence is TGTGCCAGCAGCCAAGGGGATTTCCAGGGCTTCCACTTT. This codes for CASSQGDFQGFHF. The full variable domain, in which reference TRBV14 and TRBJ1-6 provide the parts outside the CDR3, is EAGVTQFPSHSVIEKGQTVTLRCDPISGHDNLYWYRRVMGKEIKFLLHFVKESKQDESGMPNNRFLAERTGGTYSTLKVQPAELEDSGVYFCASSQGDFQGFHFGNGTRLTVT.

The chain combines TRBV30 with TRBJ2-1; 10 bases align to TRBD2. V dropped 0 bases and J dropped 1; count of bases not matched to a gene: 9. This CDR3 has 18 amino acids. CDR1 is GTSNPN and CDR2 is SVGIG in the germline V gene (reference sequence). In DNA form, the CDR3 reads TGTGCCTGGAGTGTGGGGAGCGGGGGGGCTTTTTCCTACAATGAGCAGTTCTTC. Its protein is CAWSVGSGGAFSYNEQFF.

This chain joins TRBV15 and TRBJ1-5; 10 nucleotides align to TRBD1. This CDR3 is built from 15 residues. Germline values: CDR1 LNHNV, CDR2 YYDKDF (reference sequence). V shed 0 bases and J 6 bases; nucleotides not matched to a gene: 2. Written as DNA, the CDR3 is TGTGCCACCAGCAGAGAGGACAGGGGGTTTCAGCCCCAGCATTTT. It is translated as CATSREDRGFQPQHF.

The chain joins TRBV4-1 to TRBJ2-1; TRBD2 might be the D (6 bases). This CDR3 is 17 amino acids long. Germline V CDR1 and CDR2: MGHRA, YSYEKL. V lost 4 bases to trimming and J lost 8 bases, with 24 bases between them. In DNA form, the CDR3 reads TGCGCCAGCAGCCCGGTCGGCCGGGACTCTGGAGGCGATGAGCAGTTCTTC. Amino acid sequence: CASSPVGRDSGGDEQFF.

Only a few counts were recorded for this clone. CDR3: CASSSYYEQYF. The CDR3, as DNA: TGTGCCAGCAGTTCCTACTACGAGCAGTACTTC. The rearrangement uses TRBV27 and TRBJ2-7; D is uncertain. The germline CDR1 and CDR2 sequences are MNHEY and SMNVEV (reference sequence). CDR3 length: 11 amino acids. V lost 4 bases and J lost 3, with 4 bases in between.

The chain couples TRBV2 to TRBJ1-2; D perhaps matches TRBD1 (5 bases). The V end was cut by 6 bases, the J end by 4 bases, with 9 bases between. The CDR3 covers 12 residues. Germline CDR1 is SNHLY and CDR2 is FYNNEI. CDR3 DNA: TGTGCCAGCAGCCTACAGGTCTATGGCTACACCTTC. Amino acids: CASSLQVYGYTF.

This chain uses TRBV6-5 with TRBJ2-2; D might be TRBD2 (6 bases). V lost 3 bases and J lost 4, with 9 bases in between. Germline V gene lookup returns CDR1 MNHEY and CDR2 SVGAGI. CDR3 length: 14 amino acids. The CDR3 nucleotides read TGTGCCAGCAGTTATATAGCGGTCACCGGGGAGCTGTTTTTT. This gives the protein CASSYIAVTGELFF.